This record covers a single T cell receptor (beta chain). The V and J ends lost 1 base and 3 bases, in that order; junction bases with no gene match: 2. This CDR3 has 14 residues. Germline CDR1 is SGHRS and CDR2 is YFSETQ. Method: immunoSEQ multiplex PCR; TCRdb's copy keeps in-frame clones and lacks some. Of 140,000 to 150,000 clones in the sample, more than 80% are singletons; the top ten hold 7% to 10%. This record belongs to a study of blood T cell repertoires in COVID-19. The V and J genes are TRBV5-1 and TRBJ1-1; TRBD1 matches 8 bases. The TCR sequence derives from a human donor with acute or convalescent COVID-19. The donor label of this sample is uncertain. The sequenced sample consisted of peripheral blood. Here the CDR3 reads CASSLMDRDTEAFF. DNA of the CDR3: TGCGCCAGCAGCTTGATGGACAGGGACACTGAAGCTTTCTTT.